This T cell receptor beta chain was captured by sequencing in a study of CD8 T cell repertoires and HIV-1 epitope variants. For this clone: What it binds is not known.

Profiled with immunoSEQ multiplex PCR; TCRdb holds only in-frame clones, not every one. The profile shows just over 2,500 clones, approximately 66% of them singletons. Trimming took 1 base from V and 5 from J, leaving 12 bases between them. The CDR3 runs to 14 residues. CDR1 SGHDT and CDR2 YYEEEE come from the germline V gene. The material sequenced was cultured CD8+ T cells derived from PBMCs. The V gene is TRBV5-6, the J gene TRBJ2-5, with D uncertain. The clonotype was recovered from a male donor with HIV. The CDR3 DNA reads TGTGCCAGCAGCTTGACGGAACGGGCTGAGACCCAGTACTTC. Encoded protein: CASSLTERAETQYF.